The present entry profiles one T cell receptor beta chain with its context. Its target is not known. This sample was taken from a study of siplizumab effects on memory and regulatory T cells. Clones were read by immunoSEQ multiplex PCR, and TCRdb kept only the in-frame ones, dropping some. This table holds some 120,000 clones, over 85% found once. V was pared by 3 bases and J by 4 bases, with 9 bases between. CDR1 LNHNV and CDR2 YYDKDF come from the germline V gene (reference sequence). The CDR3 contains 13 residues. Findings of the study overall: Significantly reduced by siplizumab was the cumulative frequency of alloreactive sequences, namely those traceable to unstimulated CD4+ memory cells. Apparently more diverse than memory cells, naive T cells also seemed major alloresponse contributors.

The sequenced sample was non-Treg CD4+ T cells sorted from blood. The chain has TRBV15 and TRBJ2-5, with D tentatively TRBD1 (5 bases). The source is a human donor in good health. The CDR3 DNA sequence: TGTGCCACCAGCAGGGTTCAGGGAGAGACCCAGTACTTC. It is translated as CATSRVQGETQYF. The whole variable domain, remainder taken from reference TRBV15 and TRBJ2-5, is DAMVIQNPRYQVTQFGKPVTLSCSQTLNHNVMYWYQQKSSQAPKLLFHYYDKDFNNEADTPDNFQSRRPNTSFCFLDIRSPGLGDTAMYLCATSRVQGETQYFGPGTRLLVL.